The 15 T cell receptor beta chains below come from one sample, sequenced in a study of spatial heterogeneity in lung cancer. The time point was: blood at routine non-recurrence follow-up after resection. Frozen PBMC, nontumor lung or tumor provided whole RNA, which was sequenced unsorted. TCRdb reanalysed the 5' RACE reads using MiXCR and keeps one entry per CDR3 protein. The repertoire holds some 110,000 distinct CDR3 sequences, with less than 15% as singletons. This material consisted of PBMCs, taken at follow-up. Receptors were obtained from a male donor with early-stage non-small cell lung cancer.

The V and J genes are TRBV6-5 and TRBJ1-6; 9 bases are shared with TRBD1. The ends lost 11 bases at V and 9 bases at J; junction bases unmatched: 5. The length of the CDR3 is 12 residues. CDR1 is MNHEY, CDR2 SVGAGI, per germline. The CDR3 loop reads CACGQGLSPLHF. CDR3 nucleotides: TGTGCCTGCGGACAGGGGCTTTCACCCCTCCACTTT.

Worth noting for this clonotype: A much larger clone sits a single nucleotide away, making a read error possible. The chain carries TRBV12-3 or TRBV12-4 and TRBJ1-1, with TRBD1 matching over 8 bases. The CDR3 runs 14 residues. The trim removed 6 bases at V and 4 bases at J, leaving 7 bases unmatched. The CDR3 DNA reads TGTGCCAGCAGCCACAGGGGGAAAACCACTGAAGCTTTCTTT. Encoded protein: CASSHRGKTTEAFF.

This clonotype was counted between two and nine times. The chain combines TRBV7-2 with TRBJ1-1; D is ambiguous. V gave up 3 bases and J gave up 4 bases, with 3 bases separating them. This CDR3 is 11 amino acids long. CDR1 SGHTA and CDR2 FQGNSA come from the germline V gene. The CDR3 DNA reads as TGTGCCAGCAGCTTCTCCACTGAAGCTTTCTTT. Translation: CASSFSTEAFF.

This clonotype has only a few counts. The chain recombines TRBV6-2 or TRBV6-3 with TRBJ2-5, with 9 bases identical to TRBD2. J gave up 1 base and V 0 bases, and 15 bases lay outside the gene matches. The CDR3 is 20 residues long. Germline CDR1 reads MNHEY; CDR2 reads SVGEGT. The DNA of the CDR3 is TGTGCCAGCAGTTACTCCGGACTAGCGAGGATTACCGGGGCCCAAGAGACCCAGTACTTC. Translating gives CASSYSGLARITGAQETQYF.

This clonotype was found many times. This sequence joins TRBV4-2 and TRBJ1-1, with unresolved D. The germline V and J ends were trimmed by 1 base and 1 base, with 10 bases remaining between them. The CDR3 runs 15 residues. The germline CDR1 and CDR2 sequences are LGHNA and YNFKEQ. The CDR3 spells CASSQAAHTNTEAFF. CDR3 nucleotide sequence: TGTGCCAGCAGCCAAGCCGCACATACGAACACTGAAGCTTTCTTT.

This clonotype was picked up a small number of times. The CDR3 bases are TGCGCCAGCAGCCAATTCAACGAACAGGGGCTCGAGCAGTACTTC. It yields the protein CASSQFNEQGLEQYF. This chain joins TRBV4-3 and TRBJ2-7; 7 nucleotides match TRBD1. Trimming took 2 bases from V and 6 from J; bases not matched to a gene: 10. The germline CDR1 and CDR2 sequences are LGHNA and YSLEER. The CDR3 consists of 15 residues.

V usage is TRBV10-3 and J usage is TRBJ2-3, with 11 nucleotides matching TRBD2. There are 15 residues in the CDR3. Germline V CDR1 and CDR2: ENHRY, SYGVKD. The J segment lost 1 base and the V segment lost 5 bases, leaving 2 bases of the junction unmatched. The CDR3: CAISMTSGGTDTQYF. The DNA for the CDR3 is TGTGCCATCAGTATGACTAGCGGGGGCACAGATACGCAGTATTTT.

The V call is TRBV20-1, the J call TRBJ1-3; D call uncertain. The CDR3 runs 15 residues. The V gene lost 2 bases and the J gene lost 0 bases, with 11 bases spanning the gap. CDR1 and CDR2 from the germline V gene are DFQATT and SNEGSKA (reference sequence). The CDR3 DNA follows: TGCAGTGCTAGATCTCAACAGTTCTCTGGAAACACCATATATTTT. Encoded protein: CSARSQQFSGNTIYF.

This clonotype was recorded many times. The chain uses TRBV28 and TRBJ2-7, with D perhaps TRBD2 (6 bases). V dropped 4 bases and J dropped 2 bases, with 15 bases sitting between them. Germline V gene data show CDR1 as MDHEN and CDR2 as SYDVKM. The CDR3 is 15 residues long. Written as DNA, the CDR3 is TGTGCCAGCAGTTCTTACGGGACGGGGGCCTACGAGCAGTACTTC. It yields the protein CASSSYGTGAYEQYF.

This clonotype was seen a handful of times. The genes are TRBV6-1 and TRBJ1-5, with D perhaps matching TRBD1 (5 bases). Trimming stripped 5 bases from V and 5 bases from J, with 10 bases between. CDR1 MNHNS and CDR2 SASEGT come from the germline V gene. This CDR3 comprises 13 residues. In DNA form, the CDR3 reads TGTGCCAGCAGTTACGGGGCCTATCAGCCCCAGCATTTT. Amino acid sequence: CASSYGAYQPQHF.

The genes are TRBV5-6 and TRBJ2-7, with 8 bases matching TRBD1. CDR1 is SGHDT and CDR2 is YYEEEE in the germline V gene. The CDR3 loop spans 15 amino acids. V lost 0 bases to trimming and J lost 1 base; unmatched junction nucleotides: 3. The CDR3, as DNA: TGTGCCAGCAGCTTGGGATACAGGGGGTCCTACGAGCAGTACTTC. Protein sequence: CASSLGYRGSYEQYF.

This clonotype occurred once. The genes are TRBV14 and TRBJ2-7; TRBD2 is a possible D gene (6 bases). CDR1 SGHDN and CDR2 FVKESK come from the germline V gene. Trimming cost V 4 bases and J 7 bases, with 17 bases left between them. The CDR3 has 14 amino acids. This chain's CDR3 is CASSPQGLLWEQYF. As DNA, the CDR3 is TGTGCCAGCAGCCCCCAGGGACTCCTGTGGGAGCAGTACTTC.

Many counts were recorded for this clonotype. J is TRBJ2-7 and V is TRBV11-1; D call uncertain. Germline loops: CDR1 SGHAT, CDR2 FQDESV (reference sequence). This CDR3 comprises 12 residues. V was trimmed by 0 bases and J by 5 bases, leaving 5 bases between them. DNA of the CDR3: TGTGCCAGCAGCTTAGCCCAGGACGAGCAGTACTTC. This sequence encodes CASSLAQDEQYF.

The CDR3 sequence is CASSPPDRAYEQYF. Here the CDR3 DNA reads TGTGCCAGCTCACCACCGGACAGGGCTTACGAGCAGTACTTC. The rearrangement links TRBV18 to TRBJ2-7, with 8 bases matching TRBD1. Germline CDR1 is KGHSH and CDR2 is LQKENI. The length of the CDR3 is 14 residues. V lost 0 bases and J lost 4; bases outside the gene matches: 2.

This clonotype was seen repeatedly, ten times or more. This chain connects TRBV20-1 to TRBJ2-5; D is uncertain. V was clipped by 6 bases and J by 2 bases, with 4 bases between them. Germline CDR1 DFQATT, CDR2 SNEGSKA (reference sequence). The CDR3 length is 10 residues. In DNA form, the CDR3 reads TGCAGTGCCACTCAAGAGACCCAGTACTTC. Translated: CSATQETQYF.